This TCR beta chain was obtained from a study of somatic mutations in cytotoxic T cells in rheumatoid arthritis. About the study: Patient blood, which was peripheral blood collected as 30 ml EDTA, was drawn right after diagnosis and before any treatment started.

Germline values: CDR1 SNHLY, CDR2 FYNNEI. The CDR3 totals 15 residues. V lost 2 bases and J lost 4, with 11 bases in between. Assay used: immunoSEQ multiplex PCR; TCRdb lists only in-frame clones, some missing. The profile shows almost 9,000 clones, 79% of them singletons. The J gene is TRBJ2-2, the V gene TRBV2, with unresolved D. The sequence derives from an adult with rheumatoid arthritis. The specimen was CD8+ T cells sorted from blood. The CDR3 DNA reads TGTGCCAGCAGTGAAATGTGGCTTATCACCGGGGAGCTGTTTTTT. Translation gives CASSEMWLITGELFF.